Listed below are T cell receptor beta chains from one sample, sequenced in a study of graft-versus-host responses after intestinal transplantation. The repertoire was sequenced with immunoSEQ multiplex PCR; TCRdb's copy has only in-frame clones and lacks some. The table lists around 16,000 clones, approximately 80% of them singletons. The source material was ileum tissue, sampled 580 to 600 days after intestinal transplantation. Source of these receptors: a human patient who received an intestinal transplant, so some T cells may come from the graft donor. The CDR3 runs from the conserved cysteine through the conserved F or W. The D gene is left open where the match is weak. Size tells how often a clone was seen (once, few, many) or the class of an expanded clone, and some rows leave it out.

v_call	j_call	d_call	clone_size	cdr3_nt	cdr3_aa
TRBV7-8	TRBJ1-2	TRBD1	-	TGTGCCAGCAGCTTAGTGCCCGGTGGGGGGCAGGGGGTCAACTATGGCTACACCTTC	CASSLVPGGGQGVNYGYTF
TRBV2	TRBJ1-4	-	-	TGTGCCAGCAGAGACAGGCGAGGGGAAAAACTGTTTTTT	CASRDRRGEKLFF
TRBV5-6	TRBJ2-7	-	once	TGTGCCAGCAGCTTAGGTGGGACCGAACCCTCCTACGAGCAGTACTTC	CASSLGGTEPSYEQYF
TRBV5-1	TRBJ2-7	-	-	TGCGCCAGCAGCTTGTTTCCAGGGGCATCCTACGAGCAGTACTTC	CASSLFPGASYEQYF
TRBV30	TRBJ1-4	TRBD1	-	TGTGCCTGGAGGCATACAGGGGTGCGACTGTTTTTT	CAWRHTGVRLFF
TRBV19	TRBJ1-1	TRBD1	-	TGTGCCAGTAGTGGAGGACAGGACCAACCGGTAAACACTGAAGCTTTCTTT	CASSGGQDQPVNTEAFF
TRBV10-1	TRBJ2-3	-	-	TGCGCCAGCAGTGAGTCCCCCGGCGGGTCGACTGATACGCAGTATTTT	CASSESPGGSTDTQYF
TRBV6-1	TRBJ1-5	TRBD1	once	TGTGCCAGCAGAGGACAGGGCACCCATCAGCCCCAGCATTTT	CASRGQGTHQPQHF
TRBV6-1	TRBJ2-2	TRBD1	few	TGTGCCAGCGACAGGGACACCGGGGAGCTGTTTTTT	CASDRDTGELFF
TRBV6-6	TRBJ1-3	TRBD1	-	TGTGCCAGCAGTGGACAGGGTTGGGACACCATATATTTT	CASSGQGWDTIYF
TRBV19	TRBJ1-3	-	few	TGTGCCAGTAGTCCCTCATCTGGAAACACCATATATTTT	CASSPSSGNTIYF
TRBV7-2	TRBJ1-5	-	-	TGTGCCAGCAGCTGGGAGACAGGCCGGAATCAGCCCCAGCATTTT	CASSWETGRNQPQHF
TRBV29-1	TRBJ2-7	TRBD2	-	TGCAGCGTCTCCGGGACTAGCGGGGGTAATTACGAGCAGTACTTC	CSVSGTSGGNYEQYF
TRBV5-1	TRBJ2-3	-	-	TGCGCCAGCAGCTTGGTGGGCCCCACAGATACGCAGTATTTT	CASSLVGPTDTQYF
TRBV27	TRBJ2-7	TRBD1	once	TGTGCCAGCAGTCCGGGGACAGCCTACGAGCAGTACTTC	CASSPGTAYEQYF
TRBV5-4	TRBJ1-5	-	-	TGTGCCAGCAGCTTGGGGATTAATCAGCCCCAGCATTTT	CASSLGINQPQHF
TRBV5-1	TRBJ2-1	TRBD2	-	TGCGCCAGCAGCGGTACTAGCGGGGGCCTCTACAATGAGCAGTTCTTC	CASSGTSGGLYNEQFF
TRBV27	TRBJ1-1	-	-	TGTGCCAGCAGTTGGAGGGGTGTCAACACTGAAGCTTTCTTT	CASSWRGVNTEAFF
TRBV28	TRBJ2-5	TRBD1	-	TGTGCCAGCAGCCGCGGGGGGACAGGGGAAGAGCAGTACTTC	CASSRGGTGEEQYF
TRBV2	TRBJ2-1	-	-	TGTGCCAGCAAACCGAGGGGCTTCTTGGGTGGCGAGGTCTTC	CASKPRGFLGGEVF
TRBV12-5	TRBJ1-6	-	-	TGTGCTAGTGGTTTGGTACGGGGGCAGACACTCAGCTCCTATAATTCACCCCTCCACTTT	CASGLVRGQTLSSYNSPLHF
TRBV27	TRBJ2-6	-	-	TGTGCCAGCACTTCAGGGATGGACGGGGCCAACGTCCTGACTTTC	CASTSGMDGANVLTF
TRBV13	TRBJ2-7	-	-	TGTGCCAGCAGCTTAAGTCTCAGGGGTAACGAGCAGTACTTC	CASSLSLRGNEQYF
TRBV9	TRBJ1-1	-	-	TGTGCCAGCAGCGCTACGGGGTGGGACACTGAAGCTTTCTTT	CASSATGWDTEAFF
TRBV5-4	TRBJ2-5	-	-	TGTGCCAGCACTGCGGGGTCCCGGGGGACCCAGTACTTC	CASTAGSRGTQYF
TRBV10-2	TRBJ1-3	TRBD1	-	TGCGCCAGCAGAACAGGGGGGAGCTCTGGAAACACCATATATTTT	CASRTGGSSGNTIYF
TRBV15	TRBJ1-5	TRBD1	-	TGTGCCACCAGCCGCGGACAGGGGGAACGCAATCAGCCCCAGCATTTT	CATSRGQGERNQPQHF
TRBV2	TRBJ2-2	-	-	TGTGCCAGCAGGCAATCGGGGCTCGGGGCCGGGGAGCTGTTTTTT	CASRQSGLGAGELFF
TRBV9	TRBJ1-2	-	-	TGTGCCAGCAGCCCAGAGGAGGGGAGGTCCTATGGCTACACCTTC	CASSPEEGRSYGYTF
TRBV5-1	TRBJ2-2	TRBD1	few	TGCGCCAGTACGAGAACACCGGACAGGGGCGGGACCGGGGAGCTGTTTTTT	CASTRTPDRGGTGELFF
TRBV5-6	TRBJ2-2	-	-	TGTGCCAGCAGCTCGGACAGACGATACACCGGGGAGCTGTTTTTT	CASSSDRRYTGELFF
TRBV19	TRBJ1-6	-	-	TGTGCCAGTAGTTGGGGGTACTCCTATAATTCACCCCTCCACTTT	CASSWGYSYNSPLHF
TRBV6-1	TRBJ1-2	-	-	TGTGCCAGCAGTGCGGGGGTCCAAAGAGGCTACACCTTC	CASSAGVQRGYTF